This T cell receptor (beta chain) was recovered during a study of cytomegalovirus exposure and HLA in healthy donors. Study results and caveats: There were 150 to 200 TCR beta chains listed as cytomegalovirus-associated. Productive rates of about 90% or about 30% were seen for most TCR beta V segments in an earlier analysis. Evidence from a later analysis indicated that most CMV-associated TCR beta chains looked HLA-restricted.

About this clone: Its matching antigen is unknown.

The PCR employed 60 Vbeta primers together with 13 Jbeta primers. The repertoire was sequenced with immunoSEQ multiplex PCR; TCRdb's copy has only in-frame clones and lacks some. The sample has under 200,000 clones, roughly four fifths seen once. Germline assignment: CDR1 MNHNY and CDR2 SVGAGI (reference sequence). This CDR3 contains 14 residues. V dropped 6 bases and J dropped 7; count of bases not matched to a gene: 6. This chain uses TRBV6-6 with TRBJ2-5; TRBD2 agrees at 12 bases. The receptor was derived from a female donor in good health and CMV-seronegative. Sequencing was performed on PBMCs. CDR3 loop: CASRGLAGPGTQYF. The CDR3 coding sequence is TGTGCCAGCAGGGGACTAGCGGGCCCGGGGACCCAGTACTTC.